These 17 T cell receptor beta chains came from one sample sequenced in a study of a mutant IDH1 vaccine in newly diagnosed glioma. Generated by immunoSEQ multiplex PCR, the TCRdb table keeps only in-frame clones and is missing some. The table shows around 46,000 clones, with 78% occurring only once. As for time point: week 5, during vaccination. Vaccination comprised doses that each held 300 ug of mutant IDH1 20-mer peptide, plus topical imiquimod. No antigen has been assigned to these receptors. The source was PBMCs, collected from a glioma patient whose treatment included an IDH1 peptide vaccine. All receptors come from a man aged 45 to 65 with glioma.

The V and J genes are TRBV5-6 and TRBJ2-1, with D maybe TRBD2 (7 bases). Germline CDR1 reads SGHDT; CDR2 reads YYEEEE. The germline V and J ends were trimmed by 5 bases and 1 base, with 16 bases remaining between them. The CDR3 has 16 residues. CDR3 DNA: TGTGCCAGCAGTCCTGGGCGGGGGCGGTCCTACAATGAGCAGTTCTTC. Translating gives CASSPGRGRSYNEQFF. Complete variable domain (other parts from reference TRBV5-6 and TRBJ2-1): DAGVTQSPTHLIKTRGQQVTLRCSPKSGHDTVSWYQQALGQGPQFIFQYYEEEERQRGNFPDRFSGHQFPNYSSELNVNALLLGDSALYLCASSPGRGRSYNEQFFGPGTRLTVL.

The chain uses TRBV6-5 and TRBJ1-1; no clear D gene. V lost 2 bases, J lost 0 bases, and 10 bases lay in between. Germline-derived CDR1 and CDR2 are MNHEY and SVGAGI. This CDR3 contains 15 residues. CDR3 in DNA: TGTGCCAGCAGTTACCTTAACTATTTGAACACTGAAGCTTTCTTT. The encoded protein is CASSYLNYLNTEAFF.

This clone was observed a handful of times. This CDR3 is CASSAPGRTSNQPQHF. In nucleotides, the CDR3 is TGTGCCAGCAGTGCCCCGGGCAGGACCAGCAATCAGCCCCAGCATTTT. The genes are TRBV6-1 and TRBJ1-5; D gene unclear. The CDR3 covers 16 residues. CDR1 is MNHNS and CDR2 is SASEGT in the germline V gene. V gave up 4 bases and J gave up 1 base, with 14 bases separating them.

This clone appeared a few times. V and J are TRBV5-1 and TRBJ1-1, with TRBD1 matching over 9 bases. V dropped 2 bases and J dropped 2; count of bases not matched to a gene: 4. CDR1 SGHRS and CDR2 YFSETQ come from the germline V gene. The CDR3 is 15 amino acids. Here the CDR3 reads CASSFGGQGNTEAFF. Here the CDR3 DNA reads TGCGCCAGCAGCTTTGGGGGACAGGGTAACACTGAAGCTTTCTTT.

The V and J genes are TRBV11-2 and TRBJ1-2, with TRBD1 matching over 10 bases. Trimming cost V 5 bases and J 4 bases; bases outside gene matches: 4. Germline V gives CDR1 SGHAT, CDR2 FQNNGV. The CDR3 extends over 14 amino acids. The CDR3: CASSEGTGAYGYTF. The CDR3, as DNA: TGTGCCAGCAGCGAGGGGACAGGGGCCTATGGCTACACCTTC.

J is TRBJ2-7 and V is TRBV7-8; unclear D gene. This CDR3 has 12 residues. The germline V gene has CDR1 SGHVS and CDR2 FQNEAQ. Trimming left V 4 bases short and J 0 bases short, with 4 bases between. CDR3 nucleotide sequence: TGTGCCAGCAGCTACCACTCCTACGAGCAGTACTTC. Its protein is CASSYHSYEQYF.

This clone was recorded a few times. V usage is TRBV2 and J usage is TRBJ2-5; 7 nucleotides line up with TRBD1. With V trimmed by 6 bases and J by 5 bases, 12 bases remained unmatched. The germline CDR1 and CDR2 sequences are SNHLY and FYNNEI. The CDR3 is 15 residues long. CDR3 loop: CASRLTGSEGETQYF. As DNA, the CDR3 is TGTGCCAGCAGGCTGACAGGGTCCGAGGGGGAGACCCAGTACTTC.

With regard to this clone: This sample includes further DNA sequences coding for the same CDR3. CDR3 DNA sequence: TGTGCCACCAGCACAAGGGGGGGGAGAGAGACCCAGTACTTC. Translation: CATSTRGGRETQYF. The chain combines TRBV15 with TRBJ2-5; possible D gene TRBD2, 7 bases. CDR3 length: 14 amino acids. With 4 bases removed from V and 4 bases from J, the gap between germline ends came to 13 bases. The germline V gene encodes CDR1 LNHNV and CDR2 YYDKDF (reference sequence).

The chain uses TRBV19 and TRBJ1-4; D is perhaps TRBD1 (5 bases). V was clipped by 4 bases and J by 3 bases, with 12 bases between them. The CDR3 loop spans 15 amino acids. The germline V gene has CDR1 LNHDA and CDR2 SQIVND (reference sequence). The DNA of the CDR3 is TGTGCCAGTAGTAGCATGGGGCCATCTAATGAAAAACTGTTTTTT. Protein: CASSSMGPSNEKLFF. Drawing the rest from reference TRBV19 and TRBJ1-4, the complete variable domain is DGGITQSPKYLFRKEGQNVTLSCEQNLNHDAMYWYRQDPGQGLRLIYYSQIVNDFQKGDIAEGYSVSREKKESFPLTVTSAQKNPTAFYLCASSSMGPSNEKLFFGSGTQLSVL.

CDR3 sequence reads: CASSEGGRDEKLFF. Written as DNA, the CDR3 is TGCGCCAGCAGTGAAGGGGGCCGGGATGAAAAACTGTTTTTT. V and J are TRBV10-1 and TRBJ1-4; TRBD1 agrees at 7 bases. Trimming removed 3 bases from V and 6 bases from J; junction bases left unmatched: 4. Germline CDR1 reads WNHNN; CDR2 reads SYGVQD (reference sequence). The CDR3 is 14 amino acids.

The V call is TRBV9, the J call TRBJ2-1, with 8 bases matching TRBD2. Germline V gene lookup returns CDR1 SGDLS and CDR2 YYNGEE. The CDR3 has 12 residues. Trimming at V came to 4 bases and at J to 14 bases, leaving 8 bases not matched to a gene. The CDR3 DNA follows: TGTGCCAGCAGCCCAGTGCGGGGGGTGGAGTTCTTC. Translated, it gives CASSPVRGVEFF.

This chain connects TRBV9 to TRBJ1-3; possibly TRBD1 for D (6 bases). Per the germline V gene, CDR1 is SGDLS and CDR2 is YYNGEE. This CDR3 is 14 amino acids long. Trimming took off 2 bases at V and 7 bases at J, with 13 bases between the two ends. CDR3 in amino acids: CASSVFAQGNTIYF. The CDR3, as DNA: TGTGCCAGCAGCGTCTTCGCCCAGGGGAACACCATATATTTT.

The chain carries TRBV9 and TRBJ1-1; 9 nucleotides align to TRBD1. There are 13 residues in the CDR3. Germline CDR1 SGDLS, CDR2 YYNGEE. The trim removed 3 bases at V and 4 bases at J, leaving 1 base unmatched. The CDR3 nucleotides are TGTGCCAGCAGCGCGGGACAGGGCACTGAAGCTTTCTTT. Translated: CASSAGQGTEAFF.

V is TRBV9 and J is TRBJ2-5, with 12 bases that match TRBD2. Germline values: CDR1 SGDLS, CDR2 YYNGEE. This CDR3 is 15 amino acids long. V trimming: 3 bases; J trimming: 5 bases; junction bases outside the gene matches: 5. In DNA form, the CDR3 reads TGTGCCAGCAGCGAGACTAGCGGGGGCTACGAGACCCAGTACTTC. It codes for CASSETSGGYETQYF.

V is TRBV15 and J is TRBJ1-5; TRBD1 is a possible D gene (5 bases). V was cut by 3 bases and J by 3 bases, with 12 bases left in between. From germline, CDR1 is LNHNV and CDR2 YYDKDF (reference sequence). The CDR3 is 15 amino acids. Written as DNA, the CDR3 is TGTGCCACCAGCAGGCCGGGGACTGTCAATCAGCCCCAGCATTTT. It specifies CATSRPGTVNQPQHF.

In its sample, this clone was seen once. The chain couples TRBV2 to TRBJ2-3; D remains ambiguous. This CDR3 has 11 residues. Trimming left V 7 bases short and J 6 bases short, with 8 bases between. Per the germline V gene, CDR1 is SNHLY and CDR2 is FYNNEI. This CDR3 reads CASTLADTQYF. CDR3 bases: TGTGCCAGCACCTTAGCTGATACGCAGTATTTT.

The chain links TRBV7-2 to TRBJ1-6, with D maybe TRBD1 (6 bases). This CDR3 is built from 14 residues. Trimming removed 2 bases at V and 9 bases at J, with 11 bases between. Germline V CDR1 and CDR2: SGHTA, FQGNSA. The CDR3 DNA sequence: TGTGCCAGCAGCTTAATACAGGGCGGTTCACCCCTCCACTTT. Protein sequence: CASSLIQGGSPLHF. The entire variable domain, with the rest obtained from reference TRBV7-2 and TRBJ1-6, is as follows: GAGVSQSPSNKVTEKGKDVELRCDPISGHTALYWYRQSLGQGLEFLIYFQGNSAPDKSGLPSDRFSAERTGGSVSTLTIQRTQQEDSAVYLCASSLIQGGSPLHFGNGTRLTVT.